Below, 2 T cell receptor beta chains from the same sample are listed, as sequenced in a study of CD8 T cells in Susac syndrome. cDNA came from approximately 0.5 to 1 ug RNA primed by random hexamers. MiXCR, applied by TCRdb to the immunoSEQ multiplex PCR reads, yields one record per CDR3 protein. The sample holds tens of thousands of distinct CDR3 sequences, about 94% seen once. The sequenced sample consisted of CD8+ T cells from PBMCs. The receptors were sampled from a human donor with Susac syndrome.

The rearrangement joins TRBV11-3 to TRBJ1-3, with TRBD1 identical over 9 bases. V lost 4 bases and J lost 0; bases outside the gene matches: 10. The CDR3 runs to 18 residues. CDR1 SGHNT and CDR2 YENEEA come from the germline V gene. CDR3 region: CASSSRTGAGYSGNTIYF. CDR3 nucleotide sequence: TGTGCCAGCAGCTCCCGGACAGGGGCGGGCTACTCTGGAAACACCATATATTTT.

The V gene is TRBV28, the J gene TRBJ2-1, with D perhaps TRBD2 (6 bases). Germline V gene data show CDR1 as MDHEN and CDR2 as SYDVKM. This CDR3 has 15 amino acids. The V end was cut by 5 bases, the J end by 4 bases, with 15 bases between. CDR3 bases: TGTGCCAGCAGTCCTGAGAGCGGGCGATACAATGAGCAGTTCTTC. Protein sequence: CASSPESGRYNEQFF.